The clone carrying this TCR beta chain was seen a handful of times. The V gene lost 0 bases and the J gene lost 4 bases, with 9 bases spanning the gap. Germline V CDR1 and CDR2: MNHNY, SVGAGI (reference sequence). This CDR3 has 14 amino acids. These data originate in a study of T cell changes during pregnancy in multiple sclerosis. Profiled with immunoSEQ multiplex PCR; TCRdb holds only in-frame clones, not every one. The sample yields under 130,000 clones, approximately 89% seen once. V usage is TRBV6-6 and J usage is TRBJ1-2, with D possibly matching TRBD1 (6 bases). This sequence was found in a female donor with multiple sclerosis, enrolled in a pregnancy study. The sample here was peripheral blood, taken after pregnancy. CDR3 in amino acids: CASSYSMDSYGYTF. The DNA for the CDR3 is TGTGCCAGCAGTTACTCGATGGACAGCTATGGCTACACCTTC.